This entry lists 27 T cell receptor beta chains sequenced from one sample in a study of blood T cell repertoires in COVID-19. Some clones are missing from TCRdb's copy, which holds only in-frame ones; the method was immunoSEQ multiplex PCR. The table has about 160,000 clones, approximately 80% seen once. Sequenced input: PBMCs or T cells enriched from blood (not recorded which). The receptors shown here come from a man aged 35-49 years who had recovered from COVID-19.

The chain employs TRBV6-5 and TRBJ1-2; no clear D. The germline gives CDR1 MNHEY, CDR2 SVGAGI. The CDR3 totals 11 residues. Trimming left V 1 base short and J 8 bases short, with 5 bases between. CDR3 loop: CASSYYGGYTF. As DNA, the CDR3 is TGTGCCAGCAGTTACTACGGGGGCTACACCTTC.

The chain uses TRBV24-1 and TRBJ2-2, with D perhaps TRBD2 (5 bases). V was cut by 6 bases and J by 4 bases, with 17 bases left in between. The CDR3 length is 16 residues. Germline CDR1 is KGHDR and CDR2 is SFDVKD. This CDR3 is CATSSRGFGSTGELFF. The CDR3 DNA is TGTGCCACCAGTTCCAGAGGGTTTGGGAGCACCGGGGAGCTGTTTTTT.

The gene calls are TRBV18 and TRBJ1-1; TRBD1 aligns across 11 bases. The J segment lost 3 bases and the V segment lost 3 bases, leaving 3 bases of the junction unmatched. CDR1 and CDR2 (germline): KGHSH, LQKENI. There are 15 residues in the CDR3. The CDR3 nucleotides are TGTGCCAGCTCACCCCTGGGACAGGGGGACACTGAAGCTTTCTTT. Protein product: CASSPLGQGDTEAFF.

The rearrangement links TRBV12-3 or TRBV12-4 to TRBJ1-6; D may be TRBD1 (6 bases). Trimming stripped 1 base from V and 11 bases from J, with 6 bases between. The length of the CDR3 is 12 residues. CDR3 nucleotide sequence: TGTGCCAGCAGTTTAGAGGGGGCACCCCTCCACTTT. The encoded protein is CASSLEGAPLHF.

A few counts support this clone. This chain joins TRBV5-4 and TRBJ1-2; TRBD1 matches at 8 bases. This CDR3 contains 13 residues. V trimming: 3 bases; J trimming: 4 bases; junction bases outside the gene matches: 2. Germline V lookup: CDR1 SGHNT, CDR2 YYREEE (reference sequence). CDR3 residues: CASSSGQVYGYTF. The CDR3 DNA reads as TGTGCCAGCAGCTCGGGACAGGTCTATGGCTACACCTTC.

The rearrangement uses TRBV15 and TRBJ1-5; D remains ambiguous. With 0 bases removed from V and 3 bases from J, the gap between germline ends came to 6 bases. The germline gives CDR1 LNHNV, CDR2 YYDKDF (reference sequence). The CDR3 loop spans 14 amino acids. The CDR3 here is CATSRDRFNQPQHF. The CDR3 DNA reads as TGTGCCACCAGCAGAGACAGGTTCAATCAGCCCCAGCATTTT.

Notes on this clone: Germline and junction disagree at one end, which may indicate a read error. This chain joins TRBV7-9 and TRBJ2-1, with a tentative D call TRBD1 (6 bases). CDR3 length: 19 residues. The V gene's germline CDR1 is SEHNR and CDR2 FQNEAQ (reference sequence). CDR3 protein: CTSSLAGLGARSSYNEQFF. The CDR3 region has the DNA TGTACCAGCAGCTTAGCCGGGTTGGGGGCGCGAAGCTCCTACAATGAGCAGTTCTTC.

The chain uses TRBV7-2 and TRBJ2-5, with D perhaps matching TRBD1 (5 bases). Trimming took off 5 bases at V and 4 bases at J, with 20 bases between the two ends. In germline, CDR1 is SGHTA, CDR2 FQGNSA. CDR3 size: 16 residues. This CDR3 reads CASSPYTGFTGETQYF. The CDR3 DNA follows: TGTGCCAGCAGCCCCTACACGGGTTTCACAGGAGAGACCCAGTACTTC.

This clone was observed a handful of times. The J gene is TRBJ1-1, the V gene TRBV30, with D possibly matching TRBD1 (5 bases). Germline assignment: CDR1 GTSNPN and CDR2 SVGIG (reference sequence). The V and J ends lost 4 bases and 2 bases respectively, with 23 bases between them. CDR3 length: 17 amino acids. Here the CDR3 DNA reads TGTGCCTGGAAATTAACACGCGGCAGGGTAGGAAACACTGAAGCTTTCTTT. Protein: CAWKLTRGRVGNTEAFF. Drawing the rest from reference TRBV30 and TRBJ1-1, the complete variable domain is SQTIHQWPATLVQPVGSPLSLECTVEGTSNPNLYWYRQAAGRGLQLLFYSVGIGQISSEVPQNLSASRPQDRQFILSSKKLLLSDSGFYLCAWKLTRGRVGNTEAFFGQGTRLTVV.

Here the CDR3 DNA reads TGTGCCAGCAGCTTGGAAGGCAGGGGCTTATCAGATACGCAGTATTTT. It codes for CASSLEGRGLSDTQYF. The chain links TRBV5-4 to TRBJ2-3, with D tentatively TRBD1 (6 bases). The length of the CDR3 is 16 residues. CDR1 and CDR2 (germline): SGHNT, YYREEE (reference sequence). V shed 0 bases and J shed 4 bases, with 15 bases lying between them.

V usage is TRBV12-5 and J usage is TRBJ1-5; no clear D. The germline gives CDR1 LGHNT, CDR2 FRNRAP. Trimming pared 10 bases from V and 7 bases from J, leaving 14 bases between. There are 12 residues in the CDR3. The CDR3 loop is CAISRIGQPQHF. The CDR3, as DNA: TGTGCTATTAGCCGTATCGGACAGCCCCAGCATTTT.

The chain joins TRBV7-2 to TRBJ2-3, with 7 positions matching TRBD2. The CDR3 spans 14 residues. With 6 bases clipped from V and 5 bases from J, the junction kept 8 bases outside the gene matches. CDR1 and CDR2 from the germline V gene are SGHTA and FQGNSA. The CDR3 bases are TGTGCCAGCAGGACGGGCCTAGCGGTAGATACGCAGTATTTT. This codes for CASRTGLAVDTQYF.

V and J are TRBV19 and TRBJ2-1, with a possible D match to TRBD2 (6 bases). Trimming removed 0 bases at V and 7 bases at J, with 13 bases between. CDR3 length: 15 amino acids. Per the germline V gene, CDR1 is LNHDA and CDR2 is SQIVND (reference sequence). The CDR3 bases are TGTGCCAGTAGTATAGAGGCCTTAGGGAGGAATGAGCAGTTCTTC. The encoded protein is CASSIEALGRNEQFF.

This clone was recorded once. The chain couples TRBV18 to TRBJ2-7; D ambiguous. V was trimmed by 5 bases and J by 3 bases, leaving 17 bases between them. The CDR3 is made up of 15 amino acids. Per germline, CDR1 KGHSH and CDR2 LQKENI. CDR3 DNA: TGTGCCAGCTCATCTGTCAACTACGGAGACTACGAGCAGTACTTC. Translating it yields CASSSVNYGDYEQYF.

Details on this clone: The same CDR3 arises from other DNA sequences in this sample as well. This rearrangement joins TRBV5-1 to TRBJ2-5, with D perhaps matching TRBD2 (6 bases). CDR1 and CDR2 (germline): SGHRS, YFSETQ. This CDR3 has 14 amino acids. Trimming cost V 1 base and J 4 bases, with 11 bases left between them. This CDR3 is CASSLSGRGETQYF. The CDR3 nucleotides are TGCGCCAGCAGCTTGTCGGGGCGGGGAGAGACCCAGTACTTC.

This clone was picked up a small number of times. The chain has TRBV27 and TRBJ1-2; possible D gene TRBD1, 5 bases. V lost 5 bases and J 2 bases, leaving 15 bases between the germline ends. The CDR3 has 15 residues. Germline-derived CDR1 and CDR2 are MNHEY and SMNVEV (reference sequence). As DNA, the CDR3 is TGTGCCAGCAGTCGGTTTTCGGACAACAACTATGGCTACACCTTC. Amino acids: CASSRFSDNNYGYTF.

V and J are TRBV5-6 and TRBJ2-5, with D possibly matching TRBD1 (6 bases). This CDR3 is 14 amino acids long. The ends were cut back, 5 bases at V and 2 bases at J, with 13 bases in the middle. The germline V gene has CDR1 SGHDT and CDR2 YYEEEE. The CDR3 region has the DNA TGTGCCAGCAGGTGGGGGACAACGCAAGAGACCCAGTACTTC. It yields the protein CASRWGTTQETQYF.

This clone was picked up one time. In DNA form, the CDR3 reads TGTGCCAGCAGCGTCCAGGGTGGGGCTAATGAAAAACTGTTTTTT. This translates into CASSVQGGANEKLFF. The chain couples TRBV7-6 to TRBJ1-4; D is perhaps TRBD1 (5 bases). Deletions cut 5 bases from V and 3 bases from J, with 13 bases between. Germline CDR1 SGHVS, CDR2 FNYEAQ. The CDR3 sequence is 15 residues long.

This CDR3 reads CASSTLQGAWEQYF. Written as DNA, the CDR3 is TGTGCCAGCAGCACCCTACAGGGGGCTTGGGAGCAGTACTTC. The chain employs TRBV5-5 and TRBJ2-7, with 9 bases fitting TRBD1. V dropped 4 bases and J dropped 7; count of bases not matched to a gene: 9. Germline-derived CDR1 and CDR2 are SGHKS and YYEKEE (reference sequence). The CDR3 totals 14 residues.

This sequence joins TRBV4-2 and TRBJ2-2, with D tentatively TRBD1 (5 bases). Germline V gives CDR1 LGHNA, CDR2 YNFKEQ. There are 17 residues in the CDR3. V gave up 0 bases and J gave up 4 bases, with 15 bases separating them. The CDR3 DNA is TGTGCCAGCAGCCAAGATCTCCCAGGGAAGTCCACCGGGGAGCTGTTTTTT. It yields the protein CASSQDLPGKSTGELFF.

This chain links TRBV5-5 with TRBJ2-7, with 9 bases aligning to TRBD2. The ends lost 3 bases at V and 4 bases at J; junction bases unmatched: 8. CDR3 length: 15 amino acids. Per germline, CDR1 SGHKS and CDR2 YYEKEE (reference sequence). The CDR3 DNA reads TGTGCCAGCAGCTCCGCCGGGACTAGCACATACGAGCAGTACTTC. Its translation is CASSSAGTSTYEQYF.

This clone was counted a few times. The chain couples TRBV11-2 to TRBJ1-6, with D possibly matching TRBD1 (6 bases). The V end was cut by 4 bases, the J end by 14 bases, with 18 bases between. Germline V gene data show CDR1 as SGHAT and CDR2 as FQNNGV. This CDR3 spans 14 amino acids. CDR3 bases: TGTGCCAGCAGCTCCTCGGACAGCCTGGGAGCCCTCCACTTT. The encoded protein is CASSSSDSLGALHF. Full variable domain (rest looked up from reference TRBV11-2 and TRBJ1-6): EAGVAQSPRYKIIEKRQSVAFWCNPISGHATLYWYQQILGQGPKLLIQFQNNGVVDDSQLPKDRFSAERLKGVDSTLKIQPAKLEDSAVYLCASSSSDSLGALHFGNGTRLTVT.

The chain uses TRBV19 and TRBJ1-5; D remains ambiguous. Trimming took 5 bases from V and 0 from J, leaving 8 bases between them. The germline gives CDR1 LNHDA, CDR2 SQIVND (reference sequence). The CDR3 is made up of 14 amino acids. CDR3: CASSSTNSNQPQHF. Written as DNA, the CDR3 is TGTGCCAGTAGTTCAACTAATAGCAATCAGCCCCAGCATTTT.

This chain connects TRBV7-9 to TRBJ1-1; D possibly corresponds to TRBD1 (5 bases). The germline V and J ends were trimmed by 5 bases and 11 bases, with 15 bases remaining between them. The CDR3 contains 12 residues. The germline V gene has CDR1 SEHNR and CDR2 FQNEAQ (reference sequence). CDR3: CASSRGEGAAFF. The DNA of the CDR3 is TGTGCCAGCAGCCGGGGGGAGGGAGCGGCTTTCTTT.

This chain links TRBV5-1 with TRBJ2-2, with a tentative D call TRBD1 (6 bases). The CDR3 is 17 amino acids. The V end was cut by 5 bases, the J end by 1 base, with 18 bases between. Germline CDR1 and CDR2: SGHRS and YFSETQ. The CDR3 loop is CASRVYKRGRNTGELFF. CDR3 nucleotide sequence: TGCGCCAGCAGAGTGTATAAGAGGGGGAGGAACACCGGGGAGCTGTTTTTT.

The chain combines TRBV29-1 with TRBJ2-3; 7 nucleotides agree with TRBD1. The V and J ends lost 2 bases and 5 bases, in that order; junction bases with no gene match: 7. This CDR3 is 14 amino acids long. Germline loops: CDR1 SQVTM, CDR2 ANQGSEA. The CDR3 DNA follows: TGCAGCGTTGAACACAGGGGTTCGGGAGATACGCAGTATTTT. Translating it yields CSVEHRGSGDTQYF.

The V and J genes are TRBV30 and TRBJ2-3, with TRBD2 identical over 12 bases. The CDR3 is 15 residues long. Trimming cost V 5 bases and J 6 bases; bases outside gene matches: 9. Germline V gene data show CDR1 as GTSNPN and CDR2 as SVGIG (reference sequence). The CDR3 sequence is CAWSLAGGRRDTQYF. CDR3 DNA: TGTGCCTGGTCCCTAGCGGGGGGGCGCAGGGATACGCAGTATTTT.